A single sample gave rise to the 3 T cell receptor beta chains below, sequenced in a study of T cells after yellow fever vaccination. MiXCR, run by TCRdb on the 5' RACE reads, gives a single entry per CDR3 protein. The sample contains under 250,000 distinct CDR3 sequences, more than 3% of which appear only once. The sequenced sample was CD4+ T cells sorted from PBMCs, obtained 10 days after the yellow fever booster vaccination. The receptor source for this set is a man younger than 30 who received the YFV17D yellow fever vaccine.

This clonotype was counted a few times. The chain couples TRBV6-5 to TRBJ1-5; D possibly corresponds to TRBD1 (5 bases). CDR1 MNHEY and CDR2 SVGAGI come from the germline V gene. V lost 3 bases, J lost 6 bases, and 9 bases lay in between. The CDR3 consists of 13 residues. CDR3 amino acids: CASSYIQGQPQHF. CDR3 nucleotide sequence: TGTGCCAGCAGTTATATTCAGGGTCAGCCCCAGCATTTT.

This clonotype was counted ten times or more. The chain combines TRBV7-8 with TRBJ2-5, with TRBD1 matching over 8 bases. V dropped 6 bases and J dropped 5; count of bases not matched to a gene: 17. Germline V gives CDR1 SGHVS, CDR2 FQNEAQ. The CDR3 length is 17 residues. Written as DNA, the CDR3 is TGTGCCAGCAGGCCCTTAGTCGGGACAGGTACTCGGGAGACCCAGTACTTC. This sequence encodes CASRPLVGTGTRETQYF. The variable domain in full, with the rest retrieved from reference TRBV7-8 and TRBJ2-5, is GAGVSQSPRYKVAKRGQDVALRCDPISGHVSLFWYQQALGQGPEFLTYFQNEAQLDKSGLPSDRFFAERPEGSVSTLKIQRTQQEDSAVYLCASRPLVGTGTRETQYFGPGTRLLVL.

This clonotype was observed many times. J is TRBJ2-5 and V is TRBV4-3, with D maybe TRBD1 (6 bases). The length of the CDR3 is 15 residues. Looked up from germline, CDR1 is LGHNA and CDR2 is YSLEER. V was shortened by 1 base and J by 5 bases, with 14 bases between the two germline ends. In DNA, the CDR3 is TGCGCCAGCAGCCAAGTTGGGGGCCTTAGGGAGACCCAGTACTTC. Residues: CASSQVGGLRETQYF.